This T cell receptor (beta chain) emerged from a study of CD8+ T cells in alopecia areata (dated by TCRdb to the late 2010s). Context from the whole study: Skin from C3H/HeJ donors with spontaneous alopecia (about 6-12 months old) was grafted onto female C3H/HeJ recipients aged about 7-10 weeks. In humans, TCRbeta sequencing was performed on scalp tissue and on sorted CD4+ and CD8+ peripheral blood T cells from healthy controls and from patients with patchy or totalis/universalis alopecia areata. Scalp clonality was compared among normal scalp (n=4), patchy alopecia areata scalp (n=8), and alopecia totalis/universalis scalp (n=8). The study used high-throughput TCRbeta sequencing to examine T cell clonal expansion in alopecia areata, in both the C3H/HeJ mouse model and human patients. RNA was extracted with the PAXgene miRNA kit for fixed scalp, the miRNeasy kit for PBMCs, and the RNeasy kit for mouse skin. Amplification of TCRbeta CDR3 regions was done by immunoSEQ multiplex PCR using 35 Vbeta forward primers and 13 Jbeta reverse primers.

Study-wide conclusions, independent of this receptor: Compared with mice, TCR sequences shared between patients were less clear, possibly partly because of HLA diversity across the patient population. Lesional scalp, especially in alopecia totalis/universalis, showed higher clonality and more expanded CD8+ clones than normal scalp, suggesting antigenic drive. Resident alphabeta T cells in normal human skin are also sequenced, complicating scalp TCR repertoire analysis, unlike mouse skin dominated by gammadelta T cells.

A few counts support this clone. The antigen this receptor binds is unknown. This is a mouse receptor, so gene names and germline sequences are those of the mouse. The read ends 3 residues shy of where the CDR3 ends; the end is completed using the germline J gene. This specimen includes other DNA sequences encoding the same CDR3. V and J lose 0 bases and 7 bases, and a span of 5 bases separates them. The CDR3 runs 13 residues from the cysteine to the phenylalanine. The DNA shown is the part of the CDR3 that was read: 30 bases, in frame from base 1. The germline V gene specifies NSHNY as CDR1 and SYGAGN as CDR2. Pooled mouse cutaneous lymph node cells were stained for CD4, CD8alpha, NKG2D, NKG2ACE and other markers, then sorted on a BD Influx. Libraries came from the immunoSEQ multiplex PCR assay. For TCR sequencing, RNA was extracted from every sample and reverse transcribed into cDNA to serve as template. First-strand cDNA was synthesized with SuperScript III using a 2:1 mix of oligo-dT and random hexamers. A synthetic immune receptor repertoire was used to assess amplification bias, and residual bias was removed computationally. Sequencing of the libraries was done on Illumina HiSeq with 60 bp reads that cover the CDR3, reading from J toward V. From the authors' description of their analysis: Raw reads were preprocessed to remove errors, and CDR3 was defined by IMGT conventions from the conserved cysteine to phenylalanine. To get clonality, Shannon entropy was normalized by log2 of the number of productive unique TCRs and the result was subtracted from 1. Whether scalp clones were CD4 or CD8 was inferred by matching scalp TCRbeta sequences against CD4 and CD8 repertoires sorted from blood. In TCRdb, the immuneACCESS table is reduced to in-frame sequences with V and J assigned. These tables do not hold every clone; where another copy was compared, an unresolved V gene accounts for under half, and the others remain unexplained. That table furnishes V, J and clone size, whereas the DNA furnished D and trimming. There are approximately 300,000 clones in this sample, and none of them is a singleton. Clones ranked in the top ten supply more than 0.95% of the sample.

What was sequenced was CD4+ T cells sorted from a lymph node. This TCR derives from a C3H/HeJ mouse with alopecia areata. This strain is of MHC haplotype H2-k. The chain couples TRBV13-1 to TRBJ1-6, and the D gene may be TRBD1, 5 bases matching. TRBJ1-6 is an open reading frame, and its role is uncertain. The CDR3 protein: CASSDGQNSPLYF. The part of the CDR3 DNA that was read is TGTGCCAGCAGTGATGGACAGAATTCGCCC.